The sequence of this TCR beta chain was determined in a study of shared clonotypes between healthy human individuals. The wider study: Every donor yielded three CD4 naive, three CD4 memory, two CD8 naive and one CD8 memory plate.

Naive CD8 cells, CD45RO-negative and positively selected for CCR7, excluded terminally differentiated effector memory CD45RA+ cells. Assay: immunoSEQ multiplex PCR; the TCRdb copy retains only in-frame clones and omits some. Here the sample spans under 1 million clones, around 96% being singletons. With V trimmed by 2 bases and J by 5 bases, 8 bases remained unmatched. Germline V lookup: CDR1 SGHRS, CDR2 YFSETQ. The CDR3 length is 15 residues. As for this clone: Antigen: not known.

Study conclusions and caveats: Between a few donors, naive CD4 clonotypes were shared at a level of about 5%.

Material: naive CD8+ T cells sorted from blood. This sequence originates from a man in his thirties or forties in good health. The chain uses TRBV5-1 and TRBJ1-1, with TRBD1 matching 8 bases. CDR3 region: CASSFPQGGNTEAFF. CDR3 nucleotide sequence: TGCGCCAGCAGCTTCCCACAGGGGGGGAATACTGAAGCTTTCTTT.